One T cell receptor (beta chain) is described in this entry. Clones were read by immunoSEQ multiplex PCR, and TCRdb kept only the in-frame ones, dropping some. The sample records 95,000 to 100,000 clones, about nine tenths being singletons. The time point here: pretreatment peripheral blood. Patients' cancers were locally advanced or metastatic urothelial carcinomas. The CDR3 is 14 amino acids. Germline V gene data show CDR1 as MRHNA and CDR2 as SNTAGT. V dropped 2 bases and J dropped 6; count of bases not matched to a gene: 3. This sample was included in a study of PD-L1 blockade in urothelial cancer. At the level of the study: Dosed intravenously at 1,200 mg every 3 weeks, atezolizumab was initiated by patients around 2014. In terms of prior chemotherapy, patients had received 0 to 3 regimens.

The TCR comes from a man in his fifties or sixties with urothelial cancer. The chain uses TRBV6-4 and TRBJ2-1; the match to TRBD1 covers 8 bases. Sequencing used PBMCs, obtained around atezolizumab (anti-PD-L1) treatment. For the CDR3, the DNA is TGTGCCAGCAGTGACGGACAGGGAGGCAATGAGCAGTTCTTC. It specifies CASSDGQGGNEQFF.